A selection of T cell receptor beta chains follows, all from one sample in a study of T-cell reconstitution after alpha-beta-depleted transplantation in children. TCRdb reprocessed the PCR reads via MiXCR and lists one record per CDR3 protein. The table lists about 240,000 distinct CDR3 sequences, about 25% of them singletons. Here the sequenced sample was PBMCs, taken before TCRalphabeta/CD19-depleted stem cell transplant. The receptors derive from a girl under 10 years old with Fanconi anemia, due to receive a stem cell transplant. Each CDR3 is given without its conserved first and last residue.

v_call: TRBV6-2/TRBV6-3
j_call: TRBJ2-3
cdr3_aa: ASSYSASISDTQY

v_call: TRBV6-5
j_call: TRBJ2-5
cdr3_aa: ASSYYFGGEQETQY

v_call: TRBV20-1
j_call: TRBJ1-2
cdr3_aa: SARDHQANYGYT

v_call: TRBV12-3/TRBV12-4
j_call: TRBJ1-3
cdr3_aa: ASSWTGNTIY

v_call: TRBV20-1
j_call: TRBJ2-7
cdr3_aa: SATPQQGYEQY

v_call: TRBV21-1
j_call: TRBJ2-7
cdr3_aa: ASSKAGRSYEQY

v_call: TRBV28
j_call: TRBJ1-6
cdr3_aa: ASSRRQGPNNSPLH

v_call: TRBV20-1
j_call: TRBJ1-2
cdr3_aa: SASSSRRAGYT

v_call: TRBV27
j_call: TRBJ2-7
cdr3_aa: ASSSQASGTYEQY

v_call: TRBV20-1
j_call: TRBJ1-2
cdr3_aa: SASGTGVGGYT

v_call: TRBV9
j_call: TRBJ2-1
cdr3_aa: ASSSAGLAGTNEQF

v_call: TRBV5-6
j_call: TRBJ2-4
cdr3_aa: ASKGQGNIQY

v_call: TRBV24-1
j_call: TRBJ2-5
cdr3_aa: ATSDFGQAETQY

v_call: TRBV12-3/TRBV12-4
j_call: TRBJ2-3
cdr3_aa: ASSPTSGGAGDTQY

v_call: TRBV20-1
j_call: TRBJ2-7
cdr3_aa: SAGGGLAGRPTEQY

v_call: TRBV20-1
j_call: TRBJ2-5
cdr3_aa: SANRKETQY

v_call: TRBV7-3
j_call: TRBJ2-1
cdr3_aa: ASSINLRTGQQF

v_call: TRBV7-6
j_call: TRBJ2-3
cdr3_aa: ASSLGVRSEDTQY

v_call: TRBV12-3/TRBV12-4
j_call: TRBJ2-7
cdr3_aa: ASSLRGEQY

v_call: TRBV7-2
j_call: TRBJ2-1
cdr3_aa: ASSLRRTSGNNEQF

v_call: TRBV29-1
j_call: TRBJ2-3
cdr3_aa: SVTRTGTFSTDTQY

v_call: TRBV7-3
j_call: TRBJ2-2
cdr3_aa: ASSSQDVTGELF

v_call: TRBV6-5
j_call: TRBJ2-3
cdr3_aa: ASSLSPVGATYTQY

v_call: TRBV29-1
j_call: TRBJ2-7
cdr3_aa: SVVGEPSYEQY

v_call: TRBV7-9
j_call: TRBJ2-3
cdr3_aa: ASSTNLRDSTDTQY

v_call: TRBV29-1
j_call: TRBJ2-7
cdr3_aa: SVGQGNTYEQY